The entry below describes one T cell receptor (beta chain). What it recognizes is unknown. The template, approximately 500 ng total RNA, yielded TCR beta cDNA made with a constant-region primer. Slightly modified ARM-PCR served as the procedure for the TCR beta libraries. These libraries came from three rounds of nested multiplex PCR. A C-beta reverse primer and TRBV1-TRBV30 forward primers served in each of the first two PCR rounds, at 10 cycles apiece. TCRdb used MiXCR to reprocess the multiplex PCR reads, holding one entry per CDR3 protein. This sample has approximately 340,000 distinct CDR3 sequences; approximately 64% occur once, and the top ten carry roughly 6%. The data were obtained in a study of tumor-infiltrating lymphocytes in primary liver carcinoma. Across the whole study: Each of the growths was stage T1-T3 N0M0, extending about 4.2 to 10 cm across.

The germline V gene encodes CDR1 SGHAT and CDR2 FQNNGV. The CDR3 sequence is 16 residues long. Germline DNA was also extracted, with blood RNA taken from unsorted whole blood. Among the patients, all had chronic HBV infection and none had been treated. A sample of roughly 4 milliliters of peripheral blood was taken before surgery. Study-level findings and limits: There was no comparison of CD4+ and CD8+ repertoires, as samples were bulk unsorted.

The chain uses TRBV11-2 and TRBJ2-7; TRBD2 matches at 9 bases. Sequencing was done on a sample of peripheral blood. The TCR comes from a middle-aged man with primary liver carcinoma and hepatitis B virus infection. The CDR3 DNA follows: TGTGTCAGTAGCTCAGATTGGACTAGCGCCTCCTACGAGCAGTACTTC. It encodes CVSSSDWTSASYEQYF.